This T cell receptor beta chain was obtained from a study of beta chain features in type 1 diabetes. Study-wide points: Naive, central memory and Treg TCRB repertoires appeared more alike in patients than in healthy donors.

As every portion of the isolated RNA was reverse transcribed, the sequencing read expressed TCRB transcripts. Libraries were prepared by immunoSEQ multiplex PCR; TCRdb keeps only in-frame clonotypes and omits some of them. The repertoire holds some 150,000 clones, roughly 53% seen once, with 0.4% to 0.5% in the top ten. The CDR3 totals 15 residues. Trimming cost V 6 bases and J 0 bases, with 14 bases left between them. CDR1 and CDR2 (germline): MDHEN, SYDVKM. With respect to this clone: The antigen remains undetermined.

The V gene is TRBV28, the J gene TRBJ2-5, with D possibly TRBD1 on 6 matching bases. The sample was Tregs from blood. This sequence originates from a man younger than 35 in good health. CDR3 residues: CASRRVTGYQETQYF. CDR3 bases: TGTGCCAGCAGACGTGTTACAGGGTACCAAGAGACCCAGTACTTC.